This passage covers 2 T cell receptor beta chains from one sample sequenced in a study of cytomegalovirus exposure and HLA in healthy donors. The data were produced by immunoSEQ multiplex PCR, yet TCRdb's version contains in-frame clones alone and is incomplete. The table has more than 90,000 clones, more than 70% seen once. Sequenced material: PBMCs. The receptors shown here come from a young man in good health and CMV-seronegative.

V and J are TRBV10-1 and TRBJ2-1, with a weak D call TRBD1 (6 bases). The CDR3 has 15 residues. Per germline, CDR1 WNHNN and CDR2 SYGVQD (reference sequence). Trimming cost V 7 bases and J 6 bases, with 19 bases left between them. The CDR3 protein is CASIGPGQPSNEQFF. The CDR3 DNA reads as TGCGCCAGCATTGGACCGGGACAACCGAGCAATGAGCAGTTCTTC.

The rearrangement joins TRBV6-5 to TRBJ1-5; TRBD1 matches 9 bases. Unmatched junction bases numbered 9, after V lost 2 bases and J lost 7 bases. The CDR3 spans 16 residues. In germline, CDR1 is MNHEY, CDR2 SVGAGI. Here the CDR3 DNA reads TGTGCCAGCAGTTACGGTCCCGGGACAGGGAACCAGCCCCAGCATTTT. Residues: CASSYGPGTGNQPQHF.